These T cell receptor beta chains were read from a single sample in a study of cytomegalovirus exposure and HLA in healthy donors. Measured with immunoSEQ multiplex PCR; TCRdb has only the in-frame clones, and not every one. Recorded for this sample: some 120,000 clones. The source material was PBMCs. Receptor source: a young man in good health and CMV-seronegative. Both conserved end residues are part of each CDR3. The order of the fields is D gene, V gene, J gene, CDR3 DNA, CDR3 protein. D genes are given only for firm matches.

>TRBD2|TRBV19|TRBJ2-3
TGTGCCAGTAGTATCGGGGGGAGGGTTACAGATACGCAGTATTTT
CASSIGGRVTDTQYF
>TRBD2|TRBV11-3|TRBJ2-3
TGTGCCAGCAGCTTAACCGGACTAGCGGGGGGGGATACGCAGTATTTT
CASSLTGLAGGDTQYF
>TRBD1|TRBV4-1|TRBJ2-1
TGCGCCAGCGGGTCTCCGAGACAGGGGTCGAGAGAGCAGTTCTTC
CASGSPRQGSREQFF
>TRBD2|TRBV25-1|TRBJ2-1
TGTGCCAGCAGTGCTTTGGGAGCGGGGGGGCACAATGAGCAGTTCTTC
CASSALGAGGHNEQFF
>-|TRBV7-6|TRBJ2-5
TGTGCCAGCAGCTTAGTTAGGGGGCAAGAGACCCAGTACTTC
CASSLVRGQETQYF
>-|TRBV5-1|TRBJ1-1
TGCGCCAGCAGCTTCTCCCCAGACGGGGGTGAAGCTTTCTTT
CASSFSPDGGEAFF
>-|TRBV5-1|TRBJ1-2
TGCGCCAGCAGCTTGGCCCTCGGCTATGGCTACACCTTC
CASSLALGYGYTF
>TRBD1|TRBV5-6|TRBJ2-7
TGTGCCAGCAGGGGACAGAGCTACGAGCAGTACTTC
CASRGQSYEQYF
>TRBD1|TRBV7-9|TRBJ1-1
TGTGCCAGCAGCTTAGGGCCGACAGGGGAGGATGAAGCTTTCTTT
CASSLGPTGEDEAFF
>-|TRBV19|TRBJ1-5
TGTGCCAGTAGTATCTTAGGGGGGGGCAATCAGCCCCAGCATTTT
CASSILGGGNQPQHF
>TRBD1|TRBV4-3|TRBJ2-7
TGCGCCAGCAGCCAAGCGGGACAGGGCCGACAAAACGAGCAGTACTTC
CASSQAGQGRQNEQYF
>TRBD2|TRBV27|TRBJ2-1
TGTGCCAGCAGTCCCCGCGTAGCGGGGAACAATGAGCAGTTCTTC
CASSPRVAGNNEQFF
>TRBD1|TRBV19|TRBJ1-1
TGTGCCAGTAGTCCTCAACAGGGGGTCAACACTGAAGCTTTCTTT
CASSPQQGVNTEAFF
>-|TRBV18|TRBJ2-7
TGTGCCAGCTCACCCGGCCCGGGAGAGTGGGAGCAGTACTTC
CASSPGPGEWEQYF
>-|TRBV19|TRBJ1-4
TGTGCCAGCGAGGACAGCGACTGGGATGAAAAACTGTTTTTT
CASEDSDWDEKLFF
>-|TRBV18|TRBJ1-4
TGTGCCAGCTCACCATACCAGACAACTAATGAAAAACTGTTTTTT
CASSPYQTTNEKLFF
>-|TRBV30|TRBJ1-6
TGTGCCTGCCGTCAGCGAAATTATAATTCACCCCTCCACTTT
CACRQRNYNSPLHF
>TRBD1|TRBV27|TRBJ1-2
TGTGCCAGCAGTTCCCCGACAGGGGGTCGGTATGGCTACACCTTC
CASSSPTGGRYGYTF
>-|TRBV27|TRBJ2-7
TGTGCCAGCAGTTTAGAAGCTAGCTACGAGCAGTACTTC
CASSLEASYEQYF
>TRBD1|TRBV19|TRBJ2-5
TGTGCCAGTAGTATAGGCGGCAGGACAGGGGAGACCCAGTACTTC
CASSIGGRTGETQYF
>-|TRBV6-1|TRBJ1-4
TGTGCCAGCAGCCTAACAGGAAACGAAAAACTGTTTTTT
CASSLTGNEKLFF
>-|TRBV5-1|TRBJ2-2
TGCGCCAGCAGCTTGGTGGTAGCAGCCACCGGGGAGCTGTTTTTT
CASSLVVAATGELFF
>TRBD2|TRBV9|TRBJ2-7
TGTGCCAGCAGCGTATTCGAGCGGGGCCTCGGGGAGCAGTACTTC
CASSVFERGLGEQYF
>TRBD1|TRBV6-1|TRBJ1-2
TGTGCCAGCAATCTCGGGACAGGGGCGTATGGCTACACCTTC
CASNLGTGAYGYTF
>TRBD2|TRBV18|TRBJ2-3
TGTGCCAGCTCACCACCCCCTAGCGGGTTCGATTATACGCAGTATTTT
CASSPPPSGFDYTQYF
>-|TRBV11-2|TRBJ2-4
TGTGCCAGCCGGTTGGGGGGAGGCAAAAACATTCAGTACTTC
CASRLGGGKNIQYF
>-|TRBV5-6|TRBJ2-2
TGTGCCAGCAGCCGTGACAACCGGGAGTTAAACACCGGGGAGCTGTTTTTT
CASSRDNRELNTGELFF
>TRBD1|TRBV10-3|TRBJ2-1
TGTGCCATCAGCGGGACAGGGGGCTCCTACAATGAGCAGTTCTTC
CAISGTGGSYNEQFF
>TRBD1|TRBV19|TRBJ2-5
TGTGCCAGTAGTATAATATTGGGACAGGGGGGAGAGACCCAGTACTTC
CASSIILGQGGETQYF
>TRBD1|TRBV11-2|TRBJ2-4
TGTGCCAGCAGCTTATTACACAGGGGGGTAGCCAAAAACATTCAGTACTTC
CASSLLHRGVAKNIQYF
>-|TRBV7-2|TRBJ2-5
TGTGCCAGCAGCTTAGCGCTCAAGAGTCGGGAGACCCAGTACTTC
CASSLALKSRETQYF
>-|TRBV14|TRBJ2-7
TGTGCCAGCAGCCAAGATGGGTACCTCGGGGAGCAGTACTTC
CASSQDGYLGEQYF
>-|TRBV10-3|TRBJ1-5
TGTGCCATCAATGAGATGGGGGGGAACGGGCAGCCCCAGCATTTT
CAINEMGGNGQPQHF
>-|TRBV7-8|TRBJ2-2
TGTGCCAGCAGCTTAGGGCCGCAGGGGGGGAACACCGGGGAGCTGTTTTTT
CASSLGPQGGNTGELFF
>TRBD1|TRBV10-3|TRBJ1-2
TGTGCCATCAGTGAGCGAGGGGCGATCGGACAGGAACTTTATGGCTACACCTTC
CAISERGAIGQELYGYTF
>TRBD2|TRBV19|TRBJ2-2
TGTGCCAGTAGTATAGATTCCAGCGGGGGGGCCTACACCGGGGAGCTGTTTTTT
CASSIDSSGGAYTGELFF
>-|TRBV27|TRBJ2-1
TGTGCCAGCAGTTTGAGGCCGAGCTCCTACAATGAGCAGTTCTTC
CASSLRPSSYNEQFF
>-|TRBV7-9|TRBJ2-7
TGTGCCAGCAGCTTTTCAGGCTCCTACGAGCAGTACTTC
CASSFSGSYEQYF
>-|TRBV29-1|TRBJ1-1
TGCAGCGTTCAGACATATTCTGAAGCTTTCTTT
CSVQTYSEAFF
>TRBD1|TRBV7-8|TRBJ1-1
TGTGCCAGCAGCTTAGAGGGGGCCTCGAACACTGAAGCTTTCTTT
CASSLEGASNTEAFF
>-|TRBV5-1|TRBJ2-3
TGCGCCAGCAGCTTGGTCCCCGCGGATACGCAGTATTTT
CASSLVPADTQYF
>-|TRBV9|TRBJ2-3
TGTGCCAGCAGCGTAAAATTGGCAGGTACGCAGTATTTT
CASSVKLAGTQYF
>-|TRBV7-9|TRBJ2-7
TGTGCCAGCAGCTTAAGCCAGGGGCACGAGCAGTACTTC
CASSLSQGHEQYF
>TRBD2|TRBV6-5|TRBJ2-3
TGTGCCAGCAGGCGGGGGCTAGCGGGACAAGATACGCAGTATTTT
CASRRGLAGQDTQYF
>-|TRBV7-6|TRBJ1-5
TGTGCCAGCAGCTTAGCGGCAGGGGTCAGCAATCAGCCCCAGCATTTT
CASSLAAGVSNQPQHF
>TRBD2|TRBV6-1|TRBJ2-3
TGTGCCACAGCCGGATTGGCGGGGGGCTCAGATACGCAGTATTTT
CATAGLAGGSDTQYF